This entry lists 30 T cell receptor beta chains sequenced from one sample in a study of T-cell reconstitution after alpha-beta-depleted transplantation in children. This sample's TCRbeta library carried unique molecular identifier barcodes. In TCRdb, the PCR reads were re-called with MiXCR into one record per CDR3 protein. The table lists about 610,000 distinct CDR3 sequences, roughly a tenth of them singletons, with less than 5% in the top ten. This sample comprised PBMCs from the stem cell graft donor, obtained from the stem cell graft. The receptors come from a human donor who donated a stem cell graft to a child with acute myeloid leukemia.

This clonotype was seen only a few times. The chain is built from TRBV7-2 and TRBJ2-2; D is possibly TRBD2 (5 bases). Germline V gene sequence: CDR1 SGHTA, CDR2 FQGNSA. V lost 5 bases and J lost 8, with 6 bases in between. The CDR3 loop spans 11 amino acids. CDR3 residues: CASSQRGELFF. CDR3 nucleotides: TGTGCCAGCAGCCAGCGGGGGGAGCTGTTTTTT.

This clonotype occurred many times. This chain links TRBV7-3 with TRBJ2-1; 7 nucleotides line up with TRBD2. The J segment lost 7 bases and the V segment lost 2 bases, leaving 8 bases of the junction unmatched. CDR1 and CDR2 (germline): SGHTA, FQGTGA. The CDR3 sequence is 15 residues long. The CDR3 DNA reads TGTGCCAGCAGCTTATGGGCGGGAGCCATGAATGAGCAGTTCTTC. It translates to CASSLWAGAMNEQFF.

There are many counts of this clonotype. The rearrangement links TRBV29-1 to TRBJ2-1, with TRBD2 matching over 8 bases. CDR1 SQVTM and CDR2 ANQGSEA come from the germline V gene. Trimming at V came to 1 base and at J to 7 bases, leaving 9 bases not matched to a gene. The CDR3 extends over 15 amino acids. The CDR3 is CSVEGSSGSSNEQFF. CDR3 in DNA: TGCAGCGTTGAAGGGTCGAGCGGGAGTTCAAATGAGCAGTTCTTC.

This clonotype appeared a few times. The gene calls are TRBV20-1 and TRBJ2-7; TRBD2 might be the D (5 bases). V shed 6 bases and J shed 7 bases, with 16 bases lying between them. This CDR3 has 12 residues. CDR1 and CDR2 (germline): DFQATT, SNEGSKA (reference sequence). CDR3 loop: CSAPDYPWEQYF. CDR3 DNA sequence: TGCAGTGCCCCCGACTACCCCTGGGAGCAGTACTTC.

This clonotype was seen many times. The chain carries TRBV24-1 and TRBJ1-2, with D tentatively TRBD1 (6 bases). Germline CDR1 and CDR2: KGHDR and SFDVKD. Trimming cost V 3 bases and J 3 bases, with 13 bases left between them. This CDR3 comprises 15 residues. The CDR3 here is CATSDGTGADYGYTF. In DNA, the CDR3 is TGTGCCACCAGTGATGGGACGGGGGCAGACTATGGCTACACCTTC.

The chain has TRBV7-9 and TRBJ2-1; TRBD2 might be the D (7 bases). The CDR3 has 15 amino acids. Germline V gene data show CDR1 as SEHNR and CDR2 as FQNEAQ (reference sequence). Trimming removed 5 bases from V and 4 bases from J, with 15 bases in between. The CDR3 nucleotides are TGTGCCAGCAGCCGAGGGGGACTACCATACAATGAGCAGTTCTTC. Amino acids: CASSRGGLPYNEQFF.

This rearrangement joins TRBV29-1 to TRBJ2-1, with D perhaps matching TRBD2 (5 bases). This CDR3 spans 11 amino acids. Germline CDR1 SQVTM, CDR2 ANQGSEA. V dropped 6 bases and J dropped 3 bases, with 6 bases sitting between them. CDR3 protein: CSVGDYNEQFF. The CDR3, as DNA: TGCAGCGTGGGAGACTACAATGAGCAGTTCTTC.

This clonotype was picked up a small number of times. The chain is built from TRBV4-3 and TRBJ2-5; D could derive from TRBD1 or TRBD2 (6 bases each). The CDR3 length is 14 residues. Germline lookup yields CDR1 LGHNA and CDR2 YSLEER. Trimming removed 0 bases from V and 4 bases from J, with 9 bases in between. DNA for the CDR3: TGCGCCAGCAGCCAAGATCCGGGGGCAGAGACCCAGTACTTC. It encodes CASSQDPGAETQYF.

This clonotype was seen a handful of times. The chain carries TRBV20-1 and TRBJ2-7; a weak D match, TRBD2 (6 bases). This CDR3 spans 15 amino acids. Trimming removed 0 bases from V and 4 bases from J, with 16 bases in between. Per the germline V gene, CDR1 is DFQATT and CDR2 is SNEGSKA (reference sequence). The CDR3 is CSARDASEGYYEQYF. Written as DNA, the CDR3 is TGCAGTGCTAGAGATGCCTCGGAGGGATATTACGAGCAGTACTTC.

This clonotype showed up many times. CDR3 region: CASSSRLAVNNEQFF. The CDR3 DNA sequence: TGTGCCAGCAGCTCACGACTAGCGGTAAACAATGAGCAGTTCTTC. The chain links TRBV11-2 to TRBJ2-1; 9 bases agree with TRBD2. Germline values: CDR1 SGHAT, CDR2 FQNNGV. The CDR3 contains 15 residues. With 4 bases clipped from V and 5 bases from J, the junction kept 6 bases outside the gene matches.

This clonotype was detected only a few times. The CDR3 protein is CASSTGLADTDTQYF. The CDR3, as DNA: TGTGCCAGCAGTACAGGACTAGCGGACACAGATACGCAGTATTTT. The V gene is TRBV12-3 or TRBV12-4, the J gene TRBJ2-3, with 10 bases fitting TRBD2. Germline trimming cut 5 bases from V and 2 bases from J; bases unmatched to any gene: 4. This CDR3 comprises 15 residues.

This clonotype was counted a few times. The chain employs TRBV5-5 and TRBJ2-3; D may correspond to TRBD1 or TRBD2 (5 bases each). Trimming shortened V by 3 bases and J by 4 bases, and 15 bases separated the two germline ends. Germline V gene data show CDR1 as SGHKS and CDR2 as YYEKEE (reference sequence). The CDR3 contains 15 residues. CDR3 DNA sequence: TGTGCCAGCAGCTCCGCCGAGAGGGGACCAGATACGCAGTATTTT. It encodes CASSSAERGPDTQYF.

The CDR3 region is CASSFFGLGGETQYF. CDR3 sequence (DNA): TGCGCCAGCAGCTTCTTCGGACTGGGCGGGGAGACCCAGTACTTC. This sequence joins TRBV5-1 and TRBJ2-5, with TRBD2 as a possible D gene (5 bases). The V and J ends lost 2 bases and 5 bases respectively, with 16 bases between them. The CDR3 runs 15 residues. Germline V gives CDR1 SGHRS, CDR2 YFSETQ.

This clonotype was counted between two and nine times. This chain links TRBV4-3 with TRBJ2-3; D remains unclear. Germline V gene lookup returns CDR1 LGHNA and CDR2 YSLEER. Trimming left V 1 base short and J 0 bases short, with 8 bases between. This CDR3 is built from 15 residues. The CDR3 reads CASSQVTSSTDTQYF. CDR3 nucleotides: TGCGCCAGCAGCCAAGTAACCTCTAGCACAGATACGCAGTATTTT.

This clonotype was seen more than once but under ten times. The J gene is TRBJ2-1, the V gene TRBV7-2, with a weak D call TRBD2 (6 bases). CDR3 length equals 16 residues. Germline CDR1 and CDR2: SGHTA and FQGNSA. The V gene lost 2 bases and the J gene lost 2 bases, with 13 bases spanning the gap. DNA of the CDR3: TGTGCCAGCAGCTTATCGGGCGGGGCGCCCTACAATGAGCAGTTCTTC. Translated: CASSLSGGAPYNEQFF.

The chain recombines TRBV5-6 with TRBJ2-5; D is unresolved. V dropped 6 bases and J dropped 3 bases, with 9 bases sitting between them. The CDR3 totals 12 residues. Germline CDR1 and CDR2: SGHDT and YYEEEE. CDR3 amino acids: CASNLMKETQYF. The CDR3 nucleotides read TGTGCCAGCAACCTAATGAAAGAGACCCAGTACTTC. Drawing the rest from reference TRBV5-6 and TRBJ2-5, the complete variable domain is DAGVTQSPTHLIKTRGQQVTLRCSPKSGHDTVSWYQQALGQGPQFIFQYYEEEERQRGNFPDRFSGHQFPNYSSELNVNALLLGDSALYLCASNLMKETQYFGPGTRLLVL.

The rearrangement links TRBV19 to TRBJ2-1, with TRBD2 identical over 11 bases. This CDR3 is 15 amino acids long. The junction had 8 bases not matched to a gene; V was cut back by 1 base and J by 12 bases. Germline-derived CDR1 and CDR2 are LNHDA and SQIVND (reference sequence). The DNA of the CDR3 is TGTGCCAGTAGTATAGCTAGCGGGAGGCCTCAAGGGCAGTTCTTC. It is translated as CASSIASGRPQGQFF.

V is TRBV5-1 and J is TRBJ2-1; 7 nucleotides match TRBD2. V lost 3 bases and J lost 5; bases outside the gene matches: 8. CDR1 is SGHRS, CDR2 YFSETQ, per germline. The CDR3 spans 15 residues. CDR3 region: CASSSDLAGNNEQFF. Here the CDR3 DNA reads TGCGCCAGCAGCTCTGACTTAGCGGGTAACAATGAGCAGTTCTTC.

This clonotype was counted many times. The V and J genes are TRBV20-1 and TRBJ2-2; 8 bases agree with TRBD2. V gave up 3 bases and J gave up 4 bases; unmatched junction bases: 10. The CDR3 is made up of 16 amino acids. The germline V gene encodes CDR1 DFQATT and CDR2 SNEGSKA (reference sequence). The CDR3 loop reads CSASMSGSPGTGELFF. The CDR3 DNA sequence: TGCAGTGCTAGTATGAGCGGGAGTCCGGGCACCGGGGAGCTGTTTTTT.

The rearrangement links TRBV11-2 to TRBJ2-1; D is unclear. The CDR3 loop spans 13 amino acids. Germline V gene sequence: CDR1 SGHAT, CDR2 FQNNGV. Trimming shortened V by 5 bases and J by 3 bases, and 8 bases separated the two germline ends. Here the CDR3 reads CASSAELYNEQFF. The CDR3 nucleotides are TGTGCCAGCAGCGCAGAACTCTACAATGAGCAGTTCTTC.

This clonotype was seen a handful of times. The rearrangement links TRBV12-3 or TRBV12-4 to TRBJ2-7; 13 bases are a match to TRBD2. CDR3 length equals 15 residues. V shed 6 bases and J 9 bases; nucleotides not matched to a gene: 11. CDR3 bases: TGTGCCAGCAGCCGAGGACTAGCGGGAGAGATGGTGCAGTACTTC. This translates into CASSRGLAGEMVQYF.

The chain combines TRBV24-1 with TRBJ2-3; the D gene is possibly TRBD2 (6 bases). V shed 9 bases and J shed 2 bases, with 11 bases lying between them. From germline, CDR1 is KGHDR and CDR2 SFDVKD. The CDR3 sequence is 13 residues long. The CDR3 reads CATHSGYTDTQYF. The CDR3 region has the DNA TGTGCCACCCATAGCGGATACACAGATACGCAGTATTTT.

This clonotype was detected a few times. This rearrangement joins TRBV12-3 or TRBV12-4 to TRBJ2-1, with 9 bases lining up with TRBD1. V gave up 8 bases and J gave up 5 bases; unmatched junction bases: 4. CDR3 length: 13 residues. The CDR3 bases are TGTGCCAGCCGGGGGACAGGGAACAATGAGCAGTTCTTC. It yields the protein CASRGTGNNEQFF.

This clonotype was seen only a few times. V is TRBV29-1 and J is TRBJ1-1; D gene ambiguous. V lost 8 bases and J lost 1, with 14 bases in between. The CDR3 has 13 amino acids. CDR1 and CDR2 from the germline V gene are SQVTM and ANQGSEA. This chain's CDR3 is CSHGDHRNTEAFF. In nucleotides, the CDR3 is TGCAGCCACGGCGACCATCGGAACACTGAAGCTTTCTTT.

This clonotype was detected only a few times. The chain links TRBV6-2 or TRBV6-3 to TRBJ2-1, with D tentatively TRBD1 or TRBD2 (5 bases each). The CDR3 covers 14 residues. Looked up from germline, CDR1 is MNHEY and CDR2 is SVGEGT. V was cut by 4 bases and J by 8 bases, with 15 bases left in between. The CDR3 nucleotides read TGTGCCAGCAGTTCCGGGACCCACGGGGATGAGCAGTTCTTC. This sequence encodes CASSSGTHGDEQFF.

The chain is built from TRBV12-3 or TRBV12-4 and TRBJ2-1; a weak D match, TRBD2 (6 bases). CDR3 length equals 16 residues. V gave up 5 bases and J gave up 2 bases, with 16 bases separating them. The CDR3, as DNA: TGTGCCAGCAGTCCTTCTCTCGGGAGCACCTACAATGAGCAGTTCTTC. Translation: CASSPSLGSTYNEQFF.

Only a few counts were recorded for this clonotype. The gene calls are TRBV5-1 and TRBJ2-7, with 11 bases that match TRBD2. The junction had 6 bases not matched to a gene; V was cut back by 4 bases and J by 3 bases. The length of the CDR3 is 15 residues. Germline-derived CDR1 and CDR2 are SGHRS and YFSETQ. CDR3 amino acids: CASSLTSGSLYEQYF. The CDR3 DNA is TGCGCCAGCAGCCTTACTAGCGGGAGTCTCTACGAGCAGTACTTC.

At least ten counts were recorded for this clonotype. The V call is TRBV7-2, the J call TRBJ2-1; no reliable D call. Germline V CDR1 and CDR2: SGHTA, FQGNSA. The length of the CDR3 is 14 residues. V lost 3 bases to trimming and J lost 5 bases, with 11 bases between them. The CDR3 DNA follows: TGTGCCAGCAGCTTGGACCCCGCAGACAATGAGCAGTTCTTC. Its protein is CASSLDPADNEQFF.

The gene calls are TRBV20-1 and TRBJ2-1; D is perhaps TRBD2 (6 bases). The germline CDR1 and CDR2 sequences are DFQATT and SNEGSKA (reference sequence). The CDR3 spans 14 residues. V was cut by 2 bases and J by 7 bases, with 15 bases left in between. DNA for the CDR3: TGCAGTGCTAGACGTAGCGGAGGGAAGAATGAGCAGTTCTTC. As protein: CSARRSGGKNEQFF.

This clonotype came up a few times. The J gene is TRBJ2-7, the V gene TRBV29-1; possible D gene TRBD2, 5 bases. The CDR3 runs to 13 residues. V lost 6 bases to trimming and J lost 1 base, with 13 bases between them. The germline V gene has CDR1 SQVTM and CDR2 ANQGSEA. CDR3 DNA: TGCAGCGTGAAAACTCCGGGGTCCTACGAGCAGTACTTC. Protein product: CSVKTPGSYEQYF.